These T cell receptor beta chains were read from a single sample in a study of PD-1 blockade in classical Hodgkin lymphoma. Repertoires were generated with immunoSEQ multiplex PCR, while TCRdb's copy carries only in-frame clones and drops some. This table holds about 94,000 clones, about 88% found once. Sample: peripheral blood mononuclear cells (PBMCs), taken before the second cycle of nivolumab. The receptor set was obtained from a human donor with classical Hodgkin lymphoma. The CDR3 runs from the conserved cysteine through the conserved F or W. Each record gives: D gene, clone size, V gene, J gene, CDR3 length, CDR3 protein, CDR3 DNA. The D gene is left open where the match is weak. Size is omitted from some rows. Given values are once, few, many or a class for expanded clones.

TRBD1,-,TRBV10-1,TRBJ2-2,13,CASRDDRAGELFF,TGCGCCAGCAGAGACGACAGGGCCGGGGAGCTGTTTTTT
TRBD1,-,TRBV4-2,TRBJ2-2,23,CASSQFSGMTGERVGTGTGELFF,TGTGCCAGCAGCCAATTCTCGGGGATGACAGGGGAAAGGGTAGGAACAGGGACCGGGGAGCTGTTTTTT
TRBD1,-,TRBV10-1,TRBJ2-3,15,CASSESDRRANTQYF,TGCGCCAGCAGTGAGTCGGACAGGAGAGCGAATACGCAGTATTTT
TRBD2,-,TRBV13,TRBJ2-7,16,CASSPALGGSANEQYF,TGTGCCAGCAGCCCAGCGTTGGGCGGGAGCGCAAACGAGCAGTACTTC
TRBD2,-,TRBV15,TRBJ2-1,16,CATSRGYSGTYNEQFF,TGTGCCACCAGCAGAGGCTACAGCGGGACCTACAATGAGCAGTTCTTC
TRBD2,-,TRBV30,TRBJ2-7,15,CAWSVIAGGSYEQYF,TGTGCCTGGAGTGTAATTGCGGGAGGGTCCTACGAGCAGTACTTC
-,-,TRBV7-8,TRBJ2-7,12,CASSLISYEQYF,TGTGCCAGCAGCTTAATCTCCTACGAGCAGTACTTC
TRBD1,-,TRBV19,TRBJ2-7,14,CASSPGTGGIEQYF,TGTGCCAGTAGTCCCGGGACAGGGGGCATTGAGCAGTACTTC
-,-,TRBV5-6,TRBJ1-3,16,CASSLRGKFSGNTIYF,TGTGCCAGCAGCTTGAGGGGGAAGTTCTCTGGAAACACCATATATTTT
TRBD2,-,TRBV7-6,TRBJ2-2,17,CASELAGGQTNTGELFF,TGTGCCAGCGAGCTAGCGGGAGGGCAAACGAACACCGGGGAGCTGTTTTTT
TRBD2,-,TRBV7-9,TRBJ2-5,16,CASSLRSSGGQETQYF,TGTGCCAGCAGCTTAAGATCAAGCGGGGGACAAGAGACCCAGTACTTC
TRBD1,-,TRBV27,TRBJ2-7,15,CASSLRDSRSYEQYF,TGTGCCAGCAGTTTACGGGACAGCAGATCCTACGAGCAGTACTTC
-,-,TRBV27,TRBJ1-1,14,CASSQGWGNTEAFF,TGTGCCAGCAGCCAAGGGTGGGGGAACACTGAAGCTTTCTTT
-,-,TRBV6-1,TRBJ2-7,17,CASSDPGGRTSAYEQYF,TGTGCCAGCAGTGATCCGGGGGGCAGGACATCCGCCTACGAGCAGTACTTC
-,-,TRBV27,TRBJ2-3,14,CASRRGRTTDTQYF,TGTGCCAGCAGAAGGGGAAGAACCACAGATACGCAGTATTTT
TRBD1,-,TRBV6-1,TRBJ1-6,16,CASNEVDRDHNSPLHF,TGTGCCAGCAATGAAGTGGACAGGGACCATAATTCACCCCTCCACTTT
TRBD1,-,TRBV7-2,TRBJ1-1,15,CASSLAPGGNTEAFF,TGTGCCAGCAGCTTAGCCCCAGGGGGGAACACTGAAGCTTTCTTT
-,-,TRBV27,TRBJ2-6,14,CASLRATGANVLTF,TGTGCCAGCCTTCGGGCAACTGGGGCCAACGTCCTGACTTTC
-,few,TRBV2,TRBJ1-5,11,CASSEDGSQHF,TGTGCCAGCAGCGAGGATGGGTCCCAGCATTTT
-,once,TRBV27,TRBJ1-2,14,CASSPGTAGYGYTF,TGTGCCAGCAGTCCTGGGACCGCTGGGTATGGCTACACCTTC
-,-,TRBV29-1,TRBJ2-5,11,CSVGRQETQYF,TGCAGCGTGGGCAGGCAAGAGACCCAGTACTTC
TRBD1,-,TRBV6-5,TRBJ1-2,14,CASSLDRLGYGYTF,TGTGCCAGCAGTTTGGACAGGCTAGGCTATGGCTACACCTTC
TRBD1,-,TRBV28,TRBJ1-1,14,CASSPPRGRPGAFF,TGTGCCAGCAGTCCTCCGAGGGGGCGTCCGGGAGCTTTCTTT
TRBD2,once,TRBV10-3,TRBJ2-1,15,CAITGLAGEYNEQFF,TGTGCCATCACCGGACTAGCGGGAGAGTACAATGAGCAGTTCTTC
TRBD2,-,TRBV10-2,TRBJ2-4,15,CASSALGLAGNIQYF,TGCGCCAGCAGTGCTCTCGGACTAGCGGGAAACATTCAGTACTTC
TRBD1,-,TRBV6-1,TRBJ1-2,15,CASSARDRVNYGYTF,TGTGCCAGCAGTGCTCGGGACAGGGTGAACTATGGCTACACCTTC
TRBD1,-,TRBV27,TRBJ2-7,13,CASSLYRGGEQYF,TGTGCCAGCAGTTTATACAGGGGCGGCGAGCAGTACTTC
-,-,TRBV28,TRBJ2-3,15,CASSFRSVPGDTQYF,TGTGCCAGCAGTTTTAGGAGCGTACCAGGAGATACGCAGTATTTT
-,-,TRBV7-9,TRBJ2-1,16,CASSFSPGQLYNEQFF,TGTGCCAGCAGCTTCAGCCCGGGACAACTCTACAATGAGCAGTTCTTC
-,few,TRBV29-1,TRBJ1-2,10,CSVAEYGYTF,TGCAGCGTTGCTGAATATGGCTACACCTTC
-,-,TRBV7-9,TRBJ2-3,14,CASSLVVSLDTQYF,TGTGCCAGCAGCTTAGTCGTGAGTCTAGATACGCAGTATTTT
-,-,TRBV28,TRBJ2-3,14,CASSLGGVTDTQYF,TGTGCCAGCAGTTTGGGAGGTGTAACAGATACGCAGTATTTT
-,few,TRBV27,TRBJ1-5,15,CASSPAGRGNPSQHF,TGTGCCAGCAGCCCGGCCGGACGGGGAAACCCGTCCCAGCATTTT
TRBD2,-,TRBV29-1,TRBJ2-2,14,CSVLAAGGFGELFF,TGCAGCGTGCTTGCGGCGGGGGGGTTCGGGGAGCTGTTTTTT
TRBD2,-,TRBV7-9,TRBJ2-5,17,CASSFPRASGGPPAQYF,TGTGCCAGCAGCTTTCCCCGGGCTAGCGGGGGGCCCCCGGCCCAGTACTTC
-,-,TRBV7-9,TRBJ2-2,16,CASSFLWGFNTGELFF,TGTGCCAGCAGCTTTCTCTGGGGTTTCAACACCGGGGAGCTGTTTTTT
-,-,TRBV19,TRBJ2-1,14,CASSIGDGYNEQFF,TGTGCCAGTAGTATTGGGGACGGCTACAATGAGCAGTTCTTC
-,-,TRBV19,TRBJ2-7,15,CASSIQGLQHYEQYF,TGTGCCAGTAGTATTCAGGGGCTACAGCACTACGAGCAGTACTTC
-,-,TRBV7-9,TRBJ2-7,15,CASSPVGGAPYEQYF,TGTGCCAGCAGCCCGGTTGGGGGGGCCCCCTACGAGCAGTACTTC
-,once,TRBV7-8,TRBJ2-1,11,CASSSGNEQFF,TGTGCCAGCAGCTCAGGCAATGAGCAGTTCTTC
TRBD1,-,TRBV7-9,TRBJ2-5,13,CASSSTGEETQYF,TGTGCCAGCAGCTCCACAGGGGAGGAGACCCAGTACTTC
-,-,TRBV19,TRBJ2-2,14,CASRRSGNTGELFF,TGTGCCAGTAGACGTAGCGGTAACACCGGGGAGCTGTTTTTT
-,-,TRBV28,TRBJ1-5,16,CASSLLDPYANQPQHF,TGTGCCAGCAGTTTATTGGACCCTTATGCCAATCAGCCCCAGCATTTT
-,-,TRBV28,TRBJ1-5,16,CASSPPGAYSNQPQHF,TGTGCCAGCAGTCCCCCGGGAGCGTATAGCAATCAGCCCCAGCATTTT
TRBD2,-,TRBV5-5,TRBJ2-3,18,CASSLGPQTSGSWDTQYF,TGTGCCAGCAGCTTGGGGCCTCAGACTAGCGGAAGTTGGGATACGCAGTATTTT
-,-,TRBV27,TRBJ2-5,16,CASSLLPFGFQETQYF,TGTGCCAGCAGTTTACTACCCTTCGGGTTCCAAGAGACCCAGTACTTC
-,-,TRBV19,TRBJ1-5,13,CASNHGGGQPQHF,TGTGCCAGTAATCACGGTGGGGGACAGCCCCAGCATTTT
-,-,TRBV11-2,TRBJ1-6,14,CASSMSSYNSPLHF,TGTGCCAGCAGCATGAGCTCCTATAATTCACCCCTCCACTTT